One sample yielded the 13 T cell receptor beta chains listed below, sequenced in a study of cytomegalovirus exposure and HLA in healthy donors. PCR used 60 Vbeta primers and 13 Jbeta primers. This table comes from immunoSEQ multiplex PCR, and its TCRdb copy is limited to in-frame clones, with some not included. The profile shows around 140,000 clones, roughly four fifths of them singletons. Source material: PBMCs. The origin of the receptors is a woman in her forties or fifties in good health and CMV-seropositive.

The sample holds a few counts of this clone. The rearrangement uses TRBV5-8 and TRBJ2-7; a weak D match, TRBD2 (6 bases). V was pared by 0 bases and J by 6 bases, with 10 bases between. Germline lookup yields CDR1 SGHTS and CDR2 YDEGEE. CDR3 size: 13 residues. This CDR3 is CASSLAGTREQYF. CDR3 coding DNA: TGTGCCAGCAGCTTGGCCGGGACTCGCGAGCAGTACTTC. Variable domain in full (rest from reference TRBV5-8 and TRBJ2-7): EAGVTQSPTHLIKTRGQQATLRCSPISGHTSVYWYQQALGLGLQFLLWYDEGEERNRGNFPPRFSGRQFPNYSSELNVNALELEDSALYLCASSLAGTREQYFGPGTRLTVT.

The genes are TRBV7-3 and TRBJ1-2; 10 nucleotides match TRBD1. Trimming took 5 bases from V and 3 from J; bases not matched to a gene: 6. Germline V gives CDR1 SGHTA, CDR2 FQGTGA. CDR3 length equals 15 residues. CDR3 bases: TGTGCCAGCAGCCTCCAGGGGACAGGGGACTATGGCTACACCTTC. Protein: CASSLQGTGDYGYTF.

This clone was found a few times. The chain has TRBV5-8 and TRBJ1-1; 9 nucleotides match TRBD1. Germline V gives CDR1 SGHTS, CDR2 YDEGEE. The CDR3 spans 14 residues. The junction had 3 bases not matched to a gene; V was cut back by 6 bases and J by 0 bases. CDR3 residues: CASTRDRVNTEAFF. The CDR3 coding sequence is TGTGCCAGCACCAGGGACAGGGTGAACACTGAAGCTTTCTTT.

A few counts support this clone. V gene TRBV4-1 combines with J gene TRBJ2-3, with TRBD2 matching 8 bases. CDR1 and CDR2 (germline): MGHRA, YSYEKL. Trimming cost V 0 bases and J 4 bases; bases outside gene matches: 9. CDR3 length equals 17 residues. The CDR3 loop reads CASSQDLAAGDADTQYF. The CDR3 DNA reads TGCGCCAGCAGCCAAGATTTAGCAGCGGGGGATGCAGATACGCAGTATTTT.

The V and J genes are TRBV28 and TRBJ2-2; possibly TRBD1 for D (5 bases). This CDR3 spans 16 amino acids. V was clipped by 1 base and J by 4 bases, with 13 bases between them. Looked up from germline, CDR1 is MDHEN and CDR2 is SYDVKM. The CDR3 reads CASSLFGAPITGELFF. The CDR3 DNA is TGTGCCAGCAGTTTATTTGGGGCGCCGATCACCGGGGAGCTGTTTTTT.

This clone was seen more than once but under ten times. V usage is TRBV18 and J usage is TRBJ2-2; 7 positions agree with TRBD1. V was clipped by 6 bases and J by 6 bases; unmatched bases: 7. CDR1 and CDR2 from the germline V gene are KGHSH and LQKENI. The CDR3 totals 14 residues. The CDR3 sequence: CASSPITGAGELFF. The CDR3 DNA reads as TGTGCCAGCTCGCCAATTACAGGGGCCGGGGAGCTGTTTTTT.

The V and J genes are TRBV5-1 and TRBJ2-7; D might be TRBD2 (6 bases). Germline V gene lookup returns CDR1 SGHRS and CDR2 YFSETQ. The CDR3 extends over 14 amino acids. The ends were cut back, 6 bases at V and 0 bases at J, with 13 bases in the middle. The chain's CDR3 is CASKGQGGSYEQYF. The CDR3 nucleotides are TGCGCCAGCAAGGGGCAGGGAGGCTCCTACGAGCAGTACTTC.

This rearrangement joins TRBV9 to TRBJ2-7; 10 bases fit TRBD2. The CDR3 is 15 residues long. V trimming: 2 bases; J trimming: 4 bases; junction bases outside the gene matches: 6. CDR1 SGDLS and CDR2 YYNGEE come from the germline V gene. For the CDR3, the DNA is TGTGCCAGCAGCGTCGGGACTAGCGCCTTATACGAGCAGTACTTC. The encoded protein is CASSVGTSALYEQYF.

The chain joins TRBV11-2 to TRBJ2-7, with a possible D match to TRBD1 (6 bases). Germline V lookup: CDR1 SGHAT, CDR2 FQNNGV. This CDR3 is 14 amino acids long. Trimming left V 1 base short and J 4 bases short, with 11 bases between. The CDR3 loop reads CASSLVRGRYEQYF. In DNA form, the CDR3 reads TGTGCCAGCAGCTTAGTCAGGGGAAGGTACGAGCAGTACTTC.

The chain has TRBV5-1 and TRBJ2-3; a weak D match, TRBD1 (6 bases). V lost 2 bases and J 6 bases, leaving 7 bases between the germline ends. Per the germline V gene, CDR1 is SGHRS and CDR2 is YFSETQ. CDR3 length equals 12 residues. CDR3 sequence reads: CASSFGQDTQYF. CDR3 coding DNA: TGCGCCAGCAGCTTCGGACAGGATACGCAGTATTTT. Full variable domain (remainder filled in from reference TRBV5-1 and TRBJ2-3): KAGVTQTPRYLIKTRGQQVTLSCSPISGHRSVSWYQQTPGQGLQFLFEYFSETQRNKGNFPGRFSGRQFSNSRSEMNVSTLELGDSALYLCASSFGQDTQYFGPGTRLTVL.

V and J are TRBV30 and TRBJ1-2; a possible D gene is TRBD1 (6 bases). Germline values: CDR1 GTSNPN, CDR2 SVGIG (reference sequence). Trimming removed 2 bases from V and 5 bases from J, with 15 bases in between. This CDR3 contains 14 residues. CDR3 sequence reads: CAWSFTGPGYGYTF. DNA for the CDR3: TGTGCCTGGAGTTTTACAGGGCCGGGGTATGGCTACACCTTC. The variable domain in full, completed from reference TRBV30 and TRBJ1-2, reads SQTIHQWPATLVQPVGSPLSLECTVEGTSNPNLYWYRQAAGRGLQLLFYSVGIGQISSEVPQNLSASRPQDRQFILSSKKLLLSDSGFYLCAWSFTGPGYGYTFGSGTRLTVV.

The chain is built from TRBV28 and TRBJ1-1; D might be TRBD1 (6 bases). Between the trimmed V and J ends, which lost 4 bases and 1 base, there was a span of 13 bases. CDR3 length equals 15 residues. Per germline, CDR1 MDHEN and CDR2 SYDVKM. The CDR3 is CASSYTGIGNTEAFF. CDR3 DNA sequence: TGTGCCAGCAGTTATACAGGGATTGGGAACACTGAAGCTTTCTTT.

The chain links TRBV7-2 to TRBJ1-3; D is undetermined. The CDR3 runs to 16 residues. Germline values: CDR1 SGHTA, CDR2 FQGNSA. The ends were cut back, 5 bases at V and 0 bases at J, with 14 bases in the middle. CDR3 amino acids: CASSPTQPNSGNTIYF. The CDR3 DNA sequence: TGTGCCAGCAGCCCAACACAGCCAAACTCTGGAAACACCATATATTTT.